This TCR beta chain comes out of a study of blood T cells in healthy people across ages. This CDR3 has 16 amino acids. Germline V CDR1 and CDR2: SGHRS, YFSETQ. V lost 4 bases to trimming and J lost 7 bases; unmatched junction nucleotides: 13. A sample-barcoded 5' primer and a J-beta primer mix were used in a second PCR of about 6 to 11 cycles. TCRdb re-called the 5' RACE reads through MiXCR, storing one row per CDR3 protein. Of about 1.6 million distinct CDR3 sequences in the sample, 30% to 35% were seen once. This chain links TRBV5-1 with TRBJ2-7; the match to TRBD1 covers 11 bases. The sample comprised blood. The receptor comes from a woman in her 30s in good health. The CDR3: CASSQPGQGAREEQYF. In nucleotides, the CDR3 is TGCGCCAGCAGCCAGCCAGGACAGGGGGCCCGGGAGGAGCAGTACTTC. Full variable domain (outside the CDR3, taken from reference TRBV5-1 and TRBJ2-7): KAGVTQTPRYLIKTRGQQVTLSCSPISGHRSVSWYQQTPGQGLQFLFEYFSETQRNKGNFPGRFSGRQFSNSRSEMNVSTLELGDSALYLCASSQPGQGAREEQYFGPGTRLTVT.